The clone carrying this T cell receptor beta chain was recorded at least ten times. Its antigen is unknown. Construction of naive CD8 libraries employed about 18,000 to 1,100,000 sorted cells together with 10%, 30% or 50% RNA. TCRdb passed the PCR reads through MiXCR, listing each CDR3 protein once. The sample lists about 510,000 distinct CDR3 sequences, roughly 24% occurring once. V lost 6 bases and J lost 11; bases outside the gene matches: 11. Per the germline V gene, CDR1 is MNHEY and CDR2 is SVGEGT. This CDR3 has 13 residues. This record belongs to a study of molecular identifiers for immune sequencing clone quantification. Findings and caveats of the study: Clonotypes topping 20 RNA copies carried over 99% of effector molecules but under 1% of naive ones.

J is TRBJ1-1 and V is TRBV6-2 or TRBV6-3; 8 bases match TRBD1. This TCR derives from a human donor in good health. Some libraries in this study had Jurkat cell RNA spiked in. Sequences were obtained from naive CD8+ T cells from blood, with Jurkat cell RNA spiked in. Subset meaning: FACS-sorted CD8+CD4-CCR7+CD45RA+ naive T cells. CDR3 coding DNA: TGTGCCAGCAGCAACCTGGACAGGGCGGACGCTTTCTTT. It translates to CASSNLDRADAFF.